The sequence of this TCR beta chain was determined in a study of blood T cell repertoires in COVID-19. Ages ranged from about 18 to 100 years, with residence in fewer than 25 US areas. Cohort assignment relied on participant-reported clinical history. Each recovered donor of Cohort 3 presented with two negative PCRs, clearance, or symptom resolution. In this sample, this clone turned up once. The CDR3 contains 14 residues. Trimming stripped 6 bases from V and 3 bases from J, with 15 bases between. Looked up from germline, CDR1 is LGHNA and CDR2 is YNFKEQ. Clones were sequenced by immunoSEQ multiplex PCR, and TCRdb holds only the in-frame ones, with some missing. The data contain a few hundred thousand clones, 80% to 90% of them singletons.

The chain couples TRBV4-2 to TRBJ2-7, with a weak D call TRBD2 (5 bases). Input material: PBMCs or T cells enriched from blood (not recorded which). The receptor comes from a woman younger than 45 who had recovered from COVID-19. DNA for the CDR3: TGTGCCAGCAGAAGTTACCGGGAAGACTACGAGCAGTACTTC. It codes for CASRSYREDYEQYF.